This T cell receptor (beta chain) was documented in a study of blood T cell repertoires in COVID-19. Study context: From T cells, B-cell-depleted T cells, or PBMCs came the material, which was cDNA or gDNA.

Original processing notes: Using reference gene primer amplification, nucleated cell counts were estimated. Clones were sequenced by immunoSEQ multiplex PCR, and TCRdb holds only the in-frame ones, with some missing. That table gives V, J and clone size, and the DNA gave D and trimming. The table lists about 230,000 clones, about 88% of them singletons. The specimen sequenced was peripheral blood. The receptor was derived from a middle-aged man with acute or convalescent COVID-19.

DNA of the CDR3: TGTGCCAGCAGCTGGATAAGGCGGGGGCACCCCGATACGCAGTATTTT. Encoded protein: CASSWIRRGHPDTQYF. The genes are TRBV12-1 and TRBJ2-3; TRBD2, the table's D call, was not compared with the DNA. TRBV12-1 is recorded as a pseudogene. The CDR3 has 16 residues.